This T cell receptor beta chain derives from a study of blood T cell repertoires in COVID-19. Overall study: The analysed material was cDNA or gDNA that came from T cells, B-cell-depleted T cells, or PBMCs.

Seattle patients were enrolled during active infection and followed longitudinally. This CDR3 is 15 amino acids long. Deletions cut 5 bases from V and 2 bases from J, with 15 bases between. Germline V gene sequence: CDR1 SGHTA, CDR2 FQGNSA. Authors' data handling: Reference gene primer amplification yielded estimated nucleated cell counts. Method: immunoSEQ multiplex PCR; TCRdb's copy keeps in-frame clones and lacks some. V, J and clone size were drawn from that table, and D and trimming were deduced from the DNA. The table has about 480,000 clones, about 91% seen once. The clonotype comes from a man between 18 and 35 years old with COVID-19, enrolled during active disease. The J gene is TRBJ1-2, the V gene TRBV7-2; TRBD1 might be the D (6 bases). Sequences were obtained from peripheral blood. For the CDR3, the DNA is TGTGCCAGCAGCCCGTCACAGGGTCCCAACTATGGCTACACCTTC. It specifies CASSPSQGPNYGYTF.